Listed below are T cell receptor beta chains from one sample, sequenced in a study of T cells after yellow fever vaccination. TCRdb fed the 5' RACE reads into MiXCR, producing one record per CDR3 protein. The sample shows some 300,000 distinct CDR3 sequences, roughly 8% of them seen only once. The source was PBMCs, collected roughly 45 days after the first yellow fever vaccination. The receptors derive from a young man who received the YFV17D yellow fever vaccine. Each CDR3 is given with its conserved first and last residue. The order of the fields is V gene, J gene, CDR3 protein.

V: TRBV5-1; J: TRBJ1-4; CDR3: CASSLQGNGEKLFF
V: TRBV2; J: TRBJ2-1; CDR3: CASSVLKVYEQFF
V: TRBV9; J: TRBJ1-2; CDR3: CASAKGVEDYGYTF
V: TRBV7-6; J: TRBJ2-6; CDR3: CASSLGFSGAGANVLTF
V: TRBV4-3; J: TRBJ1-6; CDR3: CASSLKTEGIYNSPLHF
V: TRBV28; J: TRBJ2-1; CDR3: CASSSPGDSSYNEQFF
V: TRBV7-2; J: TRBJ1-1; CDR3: CASSLGTGMNTEAFF
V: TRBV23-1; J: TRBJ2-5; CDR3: CASSLGGRQTQYF
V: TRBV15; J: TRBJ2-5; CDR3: CATSRVGQRETQYF
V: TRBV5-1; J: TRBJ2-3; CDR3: CASSLDRSSGGLTDTQYF
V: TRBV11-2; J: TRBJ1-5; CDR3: CASSSGQGDDQPQHF
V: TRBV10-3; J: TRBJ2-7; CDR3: CAISGTSGNWEQYF
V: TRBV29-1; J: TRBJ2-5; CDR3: CSVETGRQETQYF
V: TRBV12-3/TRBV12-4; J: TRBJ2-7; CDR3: CASSPRRDHEQYF
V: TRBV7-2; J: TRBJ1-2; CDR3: CASSQTGNSNYGYTF
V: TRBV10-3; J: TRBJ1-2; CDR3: CAISEMGHYGYTF
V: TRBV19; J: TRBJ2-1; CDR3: CASMLRDRGSYNEQFF
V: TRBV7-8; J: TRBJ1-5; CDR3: CASSPVAHTNQPQHF
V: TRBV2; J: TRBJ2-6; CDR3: CASREGNSGANVLTF
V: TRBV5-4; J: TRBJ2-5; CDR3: CASSHAKDEETQYF
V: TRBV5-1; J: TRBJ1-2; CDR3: CASSITGSLGYTF
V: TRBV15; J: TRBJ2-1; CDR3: CATSRDRASNEQFF
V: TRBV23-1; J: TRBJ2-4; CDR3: CASSPRGLAKNIQYF
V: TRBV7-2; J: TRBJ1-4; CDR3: CASSQDRGHEKLFF
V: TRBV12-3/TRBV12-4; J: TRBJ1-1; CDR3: CASSNRENTEAFF
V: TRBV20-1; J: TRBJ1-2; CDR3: CSARGGGGRGYTF
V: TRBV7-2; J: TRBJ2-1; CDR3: CASSRAYRGLASEQFF
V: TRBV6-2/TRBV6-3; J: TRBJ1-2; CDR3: CASSYSAWGYTF
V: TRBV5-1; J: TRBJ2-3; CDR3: CASSLAWAGNPDTQYF
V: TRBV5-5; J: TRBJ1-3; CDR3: CASSTLPGAGNTIYF
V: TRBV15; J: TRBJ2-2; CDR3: CATSSPGLAGTGELFF
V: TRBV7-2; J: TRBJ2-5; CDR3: CASNVAGGLETQYF
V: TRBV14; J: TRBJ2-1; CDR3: CASSQGLVSYNEQFF
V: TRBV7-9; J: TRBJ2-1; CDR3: CASTSGLAGGNEQFF
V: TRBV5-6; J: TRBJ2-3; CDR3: CASSRTSGGAGADTQYF
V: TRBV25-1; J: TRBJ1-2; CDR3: CASSGPGQRHGYTF
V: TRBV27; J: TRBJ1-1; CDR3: CASSPHRGLNTEAFF
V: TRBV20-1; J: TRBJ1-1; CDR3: CSARQGDTEAFF
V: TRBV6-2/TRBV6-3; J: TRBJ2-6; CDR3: CASSTRSSGANVLTF
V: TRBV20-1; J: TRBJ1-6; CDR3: CSATDRMLSPLHF
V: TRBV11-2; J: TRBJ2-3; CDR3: CASSHGRTDTQYF
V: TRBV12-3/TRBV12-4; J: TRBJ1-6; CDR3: CASSPRQGHTPLHF
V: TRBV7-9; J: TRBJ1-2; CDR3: CASSFADRGSGYTF
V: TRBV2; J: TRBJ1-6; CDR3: CASEKGLSSYNSPLHF
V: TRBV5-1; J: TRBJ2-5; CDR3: CASSGGGRGETQYF
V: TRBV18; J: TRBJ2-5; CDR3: CASSPLTGGQETQYF
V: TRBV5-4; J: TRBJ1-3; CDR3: CASSLVGNSGNTIYF
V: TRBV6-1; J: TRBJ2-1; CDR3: CASSPRYRTGDNEQFF
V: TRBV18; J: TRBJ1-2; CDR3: CASSPMSRNYGYTF
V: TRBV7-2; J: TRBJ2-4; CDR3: CASSFMGGWNIQYF
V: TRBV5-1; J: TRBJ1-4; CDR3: CASSRGEVGEKLFF
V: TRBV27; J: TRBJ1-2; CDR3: CASSLVDRGYGYTF